This TCR beta chain was sequenced for a study of blood T cell repertoires in COVID-19. As for the study in general: Sites in the United States, Italy and Spain provided acute and convalescent COVID-19 samples. In each case, the material was cDNA or gDNA derived from T cells, B-cell-depleted T cells, or PBMCs.

Trimming left V 6 bases short and J 2 bases short, with 10 bases between. Germline CDR1 MRHNA, CDR2 SNTAGT. The CDR3 runs 13 residues. This clone was counted ten times or more. Under the authors' procedure: Reference gene primer amplification gave estimated nucleated cell counts. Sequencing was performed with immunoSEQ multiplex PCR; in TCRdb, only in-frame clones are kept and a portion is missing. The V and J calls and clone size come from that table; D and trimming were worked out from the DNA. The sample contains about 150,000 clones, approximately 88% of which appear only once. This TCR derives from a woman in her 50s with acute or convalescent COVID-19. The chain combines TRBV6-4 with TRBJ1-1, with D perhaps matching TRBD1 (5 bases). Material: peripheral blood. The CDR3 loop is CASSQQENTEAFF. CDR3 sequence (DNA): TGTGCCAGCAGCCAACAGGAAAACACTGAAGCTTTCTTT.